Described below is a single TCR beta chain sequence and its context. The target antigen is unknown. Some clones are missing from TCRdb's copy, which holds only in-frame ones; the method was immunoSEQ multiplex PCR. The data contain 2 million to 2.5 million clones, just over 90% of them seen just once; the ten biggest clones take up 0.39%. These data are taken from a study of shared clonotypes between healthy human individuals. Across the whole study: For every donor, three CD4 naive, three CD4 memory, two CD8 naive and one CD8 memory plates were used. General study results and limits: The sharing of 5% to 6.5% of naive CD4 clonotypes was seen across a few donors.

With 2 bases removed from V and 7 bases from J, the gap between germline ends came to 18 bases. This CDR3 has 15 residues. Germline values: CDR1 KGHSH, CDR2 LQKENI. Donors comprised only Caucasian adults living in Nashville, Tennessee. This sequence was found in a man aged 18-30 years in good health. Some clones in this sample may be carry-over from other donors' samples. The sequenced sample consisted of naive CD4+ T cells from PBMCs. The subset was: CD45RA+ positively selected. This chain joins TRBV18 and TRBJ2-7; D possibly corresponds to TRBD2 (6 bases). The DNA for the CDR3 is TGTGCCAGCTCACCAATGGGCCAGGCCGGAGGGGAGCAGTACTTC. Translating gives CASSPMGQAGGEQYF.